The T cell receptor beta chain described here comes from a study of blood T cell repertoires in COVID-19. Study information: The United States, Italy and Spain provided the acute and convalescent COVID-19 samples. T cells, B-cell-depleted T cells, or PBMCs supplied cDNA or gDNA.

Original processing methods: Reference gene primer amplification yielded estimated nucleated cell counts. Clones were sequenced by immunoSEQ multiplex PCR, and TCRdb holds only the in-frame ones, with some missing. V, J and clone size are taken as reported in that table, and D and trimming were inferred from the DNA itself. Among tens of thousands of clones listed, approximately 90% were seen once. The CDR3 runs to 16 residues. The V gene end was trimmed by 1 base and the J gene end by 1 base; junction bases not matched to a gene: 1. Germline V gene lookup returns CDR1 SGHAT and CDR2 FQNNGV. V and J are TRBV11-2 and TRBJ2-2; 9 bases align to TRBD1. This TCR was recovered from a man between 65 and 80 years old with active or convalescent COVID-19. Source material: peripheral blood. Here the CDR3 DNA reads TGTGCCAGCAGCTTAGTGGGACAGGGGAACACCGGGGAGCTGTTTTTT. Protein: CASSLVGQGNTGELFF. Using reference TRBV11-2 and TRBJ2-2 for the parts outside the CDR3, the full variable domain is EAGVAQSPRYKIIEKRQSVAFWCNPISGHATLYWYQQILGQGPKLLIQFQNNGVVDDSQLPKDRFSAERLKGVDSTLKIQPAKLEDSAVYLCASSLVGQGNTGELFFGEGSRLTVL.